This T cell receptor (beta chain) emerged from a study of CD8 T cells in Susac syndrome. Study results and limitations: In Susac patients, clonal expansion was not detected in CD4+ cells. A relatively small number of individuals underwent TCR sequencing and HLA analysis.

Remarks on this clonotype: As yet, its antigen is unknown.

The V gene's germline CDR1 is DFQATT and CDR2 SNEGSKA (reference sequence). V lost 1 base to trimming and J lost 0 bases, with 8 bases between them. This CDR3 spans 14 amino acids. Blood CD8+ and CD4+ T cells underwent high-throughput TCR beta sequencing. The RNA, about 0.5 to 1 ug, was put through reverse transcription using random hexamers. Amplification of TCR beta CDR3 used immunoSEQ multiplex PCR across 54 Vbeta and 13 Jbeta. One entry per CDR3 protein results from TCRdb running MiXCR on the immunoSEQ multiplex PCR reads. The repertoire includes about 140,000 distinct CDR3 sequences, 90% to 97% of them detected once, and 0.084% sits in the top ten.

The sequence came from a human donor with Susac syndrome. Material: CD4+ T cells from PBMCs. This chain uses TRBV20-1 with TRBJ2-3, with D unclear. The CDR3 nucleotides are TGCAGTGCTAGAGGTGATGTTAGCACAGATACGCAGTATTTT. Amino acids: CSARGDVSTDTQYF.